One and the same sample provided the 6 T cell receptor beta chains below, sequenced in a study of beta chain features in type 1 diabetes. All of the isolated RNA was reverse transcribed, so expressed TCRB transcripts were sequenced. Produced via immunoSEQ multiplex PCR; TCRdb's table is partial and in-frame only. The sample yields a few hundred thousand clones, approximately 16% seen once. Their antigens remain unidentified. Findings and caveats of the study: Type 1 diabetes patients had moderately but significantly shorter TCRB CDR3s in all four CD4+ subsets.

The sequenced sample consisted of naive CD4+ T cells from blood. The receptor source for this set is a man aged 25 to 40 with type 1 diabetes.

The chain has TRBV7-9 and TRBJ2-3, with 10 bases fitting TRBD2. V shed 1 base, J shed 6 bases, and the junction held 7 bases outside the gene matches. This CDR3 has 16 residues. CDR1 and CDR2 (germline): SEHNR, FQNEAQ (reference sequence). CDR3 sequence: CASSLGQSSGSDTQYF. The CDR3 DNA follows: TGTGCCAGCAGCTTAGGCCAGTCTAGCGGGAGTGATACGCAGTATTTT.

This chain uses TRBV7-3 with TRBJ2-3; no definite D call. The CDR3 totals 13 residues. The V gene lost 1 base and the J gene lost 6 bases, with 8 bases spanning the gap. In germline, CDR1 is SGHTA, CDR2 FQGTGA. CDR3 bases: TGTGCCAGCAGCTTAAACCTGTGGGATACGCAGTATTTT. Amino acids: CASSLNLWDTQYF.

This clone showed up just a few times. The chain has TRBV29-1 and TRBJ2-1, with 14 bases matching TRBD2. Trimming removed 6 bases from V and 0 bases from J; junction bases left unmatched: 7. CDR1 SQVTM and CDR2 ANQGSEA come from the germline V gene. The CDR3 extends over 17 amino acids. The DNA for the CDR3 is TGCAGCGTCTACGGACTAGCGGGAGGCCTCTCCTACAATGAGCAGTTCTTC. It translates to CSVYGLAGGLSYNEQFF.

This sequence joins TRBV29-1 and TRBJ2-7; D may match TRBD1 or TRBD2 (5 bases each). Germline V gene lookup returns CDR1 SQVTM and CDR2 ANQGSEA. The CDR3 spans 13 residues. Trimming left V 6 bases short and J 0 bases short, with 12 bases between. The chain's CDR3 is CSVRDLSSYEQYF. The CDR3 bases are TGCAGCGTCCGGGACCTATCCTCCTACGAGCAGTACTTC.

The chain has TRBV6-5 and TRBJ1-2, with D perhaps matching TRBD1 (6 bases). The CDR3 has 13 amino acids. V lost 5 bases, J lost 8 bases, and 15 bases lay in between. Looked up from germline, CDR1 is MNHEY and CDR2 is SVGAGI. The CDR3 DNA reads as TGTGCCAGCAGTAAGGACAGAAGGGGAGGCTACACCTTC. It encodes CASSKDRRGGYTF.

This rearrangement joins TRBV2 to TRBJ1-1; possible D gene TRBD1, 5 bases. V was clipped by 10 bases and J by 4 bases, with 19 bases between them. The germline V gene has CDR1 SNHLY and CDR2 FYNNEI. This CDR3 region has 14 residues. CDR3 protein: CATHSRQGTTEAFF. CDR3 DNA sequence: TGTGCCACCCATAGTCGTCAGGGTACCACTGAAGCTTTCTTT. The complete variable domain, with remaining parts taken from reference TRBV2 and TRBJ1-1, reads EPEVTQTPSHQVTQMGQEVILRCVPISNHLYFYWYRQILGQKVEFLVSFYNNEISEKSEIFDDQFSVERPDGSNFTLKIRSTKLEDSAMYFCATHSRQGTTEAFFGQGTRLTVV.